Listed below are T cell receptor beta chains from one sample, sequenced in a study of shared clonotypes between healthy human individuals. Measured with immunoSEQ multiplex PCR; TCRdb has only the in-frame clones, and not every one. The data show roughly 380,000 clones, roughly 96% seen once. Sequenced input: memory CD8+ T cells sorted from blood. Receptors were obtained from a man aged 30-40 years in good health. CDR3s include the opening cysteine and the closing phenylalanine or tryptophan. A D gene is named only where the DNA matches it firmly. Clone size appears in some rows only: once, few, many, or a class for an expanded clone.

size: NA
V: TRBV30
J: TRBJ2-7
D: TRBD1
DNA: TGTGCCTGGAGTTTGGGACAGGGCTACGAGCAGTACTTC
CDR3: CAWSLGQGYEQYF

size: NA
V: TRBV6-1
J: TRBJ2-6
D: NA
DNA: TGTGCCAGCAGTGAAGCTGCGTTCTCTGGGGCCAACGTCCTGACTTTC
CDR3: CASSEAAFSGANVLTF

size: once
V: TRBV2
J: TRBJ2-7
D: TRBD2
DNA: TGTGCCAGCAGTGAGACTAGCGGGAGGTCTAGCGAGCAGTACTTC
CDR3: CASSETSGRSSEQYF

size: NA
V: TRBV11-1
J: TRBJ1-1
D: NA
DNA: TGTGCCAGCGGCTTAGGGGGTCAGGCTGAAGCTTTCTTT
CDR3: CASGLGGQAEAFF

size: once
V: TRBV11-2
J: TRBJ2-5
D: TRBD2
DNA: TGTGCCAGCAGCTTAGGACTAGCGAGTGGGGGGACCCAGTACTTC
CDR3: CASSLGLASGGTQYF

size: once
V: TRBV28
J: TRBJ1-5
D: TRBD1
DNA: TGTGCCAGCAGGCGGGGGACAGGGAGTCGTCAGCCCCAGCATTTT
CDR3: CASRRGTGSRQPQHF

size: NA
V: TRBV19
J: TRBJ2-7
D: TRBD2
DNA: TGTGCCAGTAGTGTCCATAGCGGGTCAACCTACGAGCAGTACTTC
CDR3: CASSVHSGSTYEQYF

size: once
V: TRBV7-9
J: TRBJ2-5
D: TRBD1
DNA: TGTGCCAGCAGCTTAGGGACAGGGGGCGCAGAGACCCAGTACTTC
CDR3: CASSLGTGGAETQYF

size: NA
V: TRBV6-1
J: TRBJ2-7
D: NA
DNA: TGTGCCAGCAGTGAAATCGGGGGCTTTTACGAGCAGTACTTC
CDR3: CASSEIGGFYEQYF

size: NA
V: TRBV6-6
J: TRBJ1-5
D: TRBD1
DNA: TGTGCCAGCAGTTACATAGGACAGGTAGATCAGCCCCAGCATTTT
CDR3: CASSYIGQVDQPQHF

size: NA
V: TRBV28
J: TRBJ2-1
D: TRBD2
DNA: TGTGCCAGCACCATAGCGGGCCAATACAATGAGCAGTTCTTC
CDR3: CASTIAGQYNEQFF

size: NA
V: TRBV15
J: TRBJ2-2
D: NA
DNA: TGTGCCACCAGCAGGGCTCGGGGTATTGTCGGGGAGCTGTTTTTT
CDR3: CATSRARGIVGELFF

size: NA
V: TRBV9
J: TRBJ2-3
D: NA
DNA: TGTGCCAGCAATTCAGGGGTTAATACGCAGTATTTT
CDR3: CASNSGVNTQYF

size: NA
V: TRBV11-2
J: TRBJ1-1
D: TRBD1
DNA: TGTGCCAGCAGCTTAAGGTCCCGGGGACAGGGCTTGAACACTGAAGCTTTCTTT
CDR3: CASSLRSRGQGLNTEAFF

size: once
V: TRBV28
J: TRBJ2-3
D: TRBD1
DNA: TGTGCCAGCAGCGCGGGACAGGACACAGATACGCAGTATTTT
CDR3: CASSAGQDTDTQYF

size: NA
V: TRBV6-5
J: TRBJ2-6
D: NA
DNA: TGTGCCAGCAGTTTCTCTGGGGCCAACGTCCTGACTTTC
CDR3: CASSFSGANVLTF

size: NA
V: TRBV28
J: TRBJ2-1
D: TRBD2
DNA: TGTGCCAGCAGTTTCCCTGAAGCGGGAGCCAATAGGGATGAGCAGTTCTTC
CDR3: CASSFPEAGANRDEQFF

size: NA
V: TRBV5-1
J: TRBJ2-6
D: NA
DNA: TGCGCCAGCAGCTTGGGGGGCCGGGCGGGGGCCAACGTCCTGACTTTC
CDR3: CASSLGGRAGANVLTF

size: NA
V: TRBV6-5
J: TRBJ2-1
D: TRBD2
DNA: TGTGCCAGCAGTTACTCTCCTAGCGGGAGAAATGAGCAGTTCTTC
CDR3: CASSYSPSGRNEQFF

size: NA
V: TRBV9
J: TRBJ2-7
D: TRBD2
DNA: TGTGCCAGCAGCCCACACCCACCCGGACTAGCGGGAGGGATGAACGAGCAGTACTTC
CDR3: CASSPHPPGLAGGMNEQYF

size: NA
V: TRBV6-1
J: TRBJ2-7
D: NA
DNA: TGTGCCGTCTGGGACTTCGCTCGGGAGCAGTACTTC
CDR3: CAVWDFAREQYF

size: NA
V: TRBV6-6
J: TRBJ2-7
D: TRBD1
DNA: TGTGCCACCCTGACCGGGACAGGGGTAAGGGAGCAGTACTTC
CDR3: CATLTGTGVREQYF

size: NA
V: TRBV30
J: TRBJ2-7
D: TRBD1
DNA: TGTGCCCTTTGGACAGGGACCTACGAGCAGTACTTC
CDR3: CALWTGTYEQYF

size: NA
V: TRBV30
J: TRBJ2-4
D: NA
DNA: TGTGCCTGGAGTAGAGCCAAAAACATTCAGTACTTC
CDR3: CAWSRAKNIQYF

size: NA
V: TRBV9
J: TRBJ2-7
D: NA
DNA: TGTGCCAGCAGCGGTAGGGTTTGGTGGGAGCAGTACTTC
CDR3: CASSGRVWWEQYF

size: NA
V: TRBV5-4
J: TRBJ2-1
D: TRBD2
DNA: TGTGCCAGCAGCCTCCGGCTAGCGGCTTACAATGAGCAGTTCTTC
CDR3: CASSLRLAAYNEQFF

size: NA
V: TRBV14
J: TRBJ2-7
D: NA
DNA: TGTGCCAGCAGCCAAACAGGGTACGAGCAGTACTTC
CDR3: CASSQTGYEQYF

size: once
V: TRBV30
J: TRBJ2-1
D: NA
DNA: TGTGCCTGGAGTGAGGCGGGAATATTTGGTGAGCAGTTCTTC
CDR3: CAWSEAGIFGEQFF

size: NA
V: TRBV5-4
J: TRBJ2-1
D: TRBD2
DNA: TGTGCCAGCAGCGATAAGCGGGACTCCTACAATGAGCAGTTCTTC
CDR3: CASSDKRDSYNEQFF

size: NA
V: TRBV5-1
J: TRBJ2-3
D: TRBD1
DNA: TGCGCCAGCAGCTTGTGGACAGGGGCAGATACGCAGTATTTT
CDR3: CASSLWTGADTQYF

size: once
V: TRBV19
J: TRBJ2-1
D: TRBD2
DNA: TGTGCCAGTAGTATAGGTAGCGGGAGATCTAATGAGCAGTTCTTC
CDR3: CASSIGSGRSNEQFF

size: once
V: TRBV5-1
J: TRBJ2-5
D: NA
DNA: TGCGCCAGCAGCAGATGGACAGAAGAGACCCAGTACTTC
CDR3: CASSRWTEETQYF

size: NA
V: TRBV4-2
J: TRBJ2-7
D: TRBD1
DNA: TGTGCCAGCAGCCAACCGGGACAGGGAATCGAGCAGTACTTC
CDR3: CASSQPGQGIEQYF

size: NA
V: TRBV5-8
J: TRBJ2-5
D: TRBD2
DNA: TGTGCCAGCAGCCCGTCGGGGAGGGCCTCGGAGACCCAGTACTTC
CDR3: CASSPSGRASETQYF

size: NA
V: TRBV5-4
J: TRBJ2-1
D: NA
DNA: TGTGCCAGCAGCTTGGGCCTAGCCGGATACAATGAGCAGTTCTTC
CDR3: CASSLGLAGYNEQFF

size: NA
V: TRBV20-1
J: TRBJ2-5
D: NA
DNA: TGCAGTGCTACAAGTAAAGAGACCCAGTACTTC
CDR3: CSATSKETQYF

size: NA
V: TRBV11-2
J: TRBJ2-2
D: TRBD2
DNA: TGTGCCAGCAGCTTAGGTCAGGTAGCGGGAGCTTATGGGGAGCTGTTTTTT
CDR3: CASSLGQVAGAYGELFF

size: NA
V: TRBV10-3
J: TRBJ2-7
D: NA
DNA: TGTGCCATCAGTGAGCCCCGGCAGGGACCTCCCTACGAGCAGTACTTC
CDR3: CAISEPRQGPPYEQYF